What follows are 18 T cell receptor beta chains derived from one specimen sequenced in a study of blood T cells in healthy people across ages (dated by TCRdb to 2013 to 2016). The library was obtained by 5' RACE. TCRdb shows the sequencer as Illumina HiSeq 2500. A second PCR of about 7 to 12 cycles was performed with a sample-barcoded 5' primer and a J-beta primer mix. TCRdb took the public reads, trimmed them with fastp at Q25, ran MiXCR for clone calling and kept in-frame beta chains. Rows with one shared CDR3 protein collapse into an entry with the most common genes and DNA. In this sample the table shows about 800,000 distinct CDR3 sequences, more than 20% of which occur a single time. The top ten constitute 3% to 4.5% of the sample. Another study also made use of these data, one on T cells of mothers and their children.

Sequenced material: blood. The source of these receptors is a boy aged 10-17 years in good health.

This CDR3 is CASSLGQGRAYEQYF. The CDR3 region has the DNA TGTGCCAGCAGCTTAGGCCAAGGAAGGGCCTACGAGCAGTACTTC. V and J are TRBV7-2 and TRBJ2-7; D gene ambiguous. V dropped 1 base and J dropped 2 bases, with 12 bases sitting between them. This CDR3 region has 15 residues. Germline CDR1 is SGHTA and CDR2 is FQGNSA.

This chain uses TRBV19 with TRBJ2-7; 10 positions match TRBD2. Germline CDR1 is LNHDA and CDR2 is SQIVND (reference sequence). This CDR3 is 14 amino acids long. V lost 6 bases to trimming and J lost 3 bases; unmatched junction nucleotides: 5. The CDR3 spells CASRGASGSYEQYF. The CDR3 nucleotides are TGTGCCAGTAGAGGGGCTAGCGGGAGCTACGAGCAGTACTTC.

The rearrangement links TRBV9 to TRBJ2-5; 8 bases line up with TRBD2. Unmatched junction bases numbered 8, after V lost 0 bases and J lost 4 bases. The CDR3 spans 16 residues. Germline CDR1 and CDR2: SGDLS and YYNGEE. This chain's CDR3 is CASSVGTAGEGETQYF. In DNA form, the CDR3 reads TGTGCCAGCAGCGTAGGGACAGCGGGAGAAGGAGAGACCCAGTACTTC. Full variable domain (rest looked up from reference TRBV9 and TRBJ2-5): DSGVTQTPKHLITATGQRVTLRCSPRSGDLSVYWYQQSLDQGLQFLIQYYNGEERAKGNILERFSAQQFPDLHSELNLSSLELGDSALYFCASSVGTAGEGETQYFGPGTRLLVL.

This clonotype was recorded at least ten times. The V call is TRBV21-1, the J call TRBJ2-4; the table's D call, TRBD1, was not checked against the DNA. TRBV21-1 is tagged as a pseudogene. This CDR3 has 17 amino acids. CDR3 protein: CASRGMRGLTDKNIQYF. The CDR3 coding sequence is TGTGCCAGCAGGGGTATGAGGGGGTTAACAGATAAAAACATTCAGTACTTC.

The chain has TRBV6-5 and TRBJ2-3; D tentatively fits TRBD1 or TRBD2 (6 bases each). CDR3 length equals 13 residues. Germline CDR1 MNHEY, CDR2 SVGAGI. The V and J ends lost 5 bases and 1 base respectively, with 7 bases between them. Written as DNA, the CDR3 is TGTGCCAGCAGTCGGGGGCGCACAGATACGCAGTATTTT. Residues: CASSRGRTDTQYF.

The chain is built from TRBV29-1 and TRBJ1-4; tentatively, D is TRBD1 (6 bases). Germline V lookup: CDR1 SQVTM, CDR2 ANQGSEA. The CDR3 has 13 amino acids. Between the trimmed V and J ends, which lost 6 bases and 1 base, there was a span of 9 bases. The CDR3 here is CSVPGQTNEKLFF. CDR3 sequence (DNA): TGCAGCGTGCCGGGACAAACTAATGAAAAACTGTTTTTT.

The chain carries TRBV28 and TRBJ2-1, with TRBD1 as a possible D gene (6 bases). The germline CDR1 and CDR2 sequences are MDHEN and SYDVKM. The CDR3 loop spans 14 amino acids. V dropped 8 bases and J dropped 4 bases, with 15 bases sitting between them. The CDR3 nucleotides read TGTGCCAGCGCCAGAGCAGGGGTATACAATGAGCAGTTCTTC. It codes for CASARAGVYNEQFF.

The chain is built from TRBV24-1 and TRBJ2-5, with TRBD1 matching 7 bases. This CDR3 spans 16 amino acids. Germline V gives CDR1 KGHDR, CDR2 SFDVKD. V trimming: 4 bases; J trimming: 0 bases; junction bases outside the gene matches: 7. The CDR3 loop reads CATSDPTGPYQETQYF. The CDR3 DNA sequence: TGTGCCACCAGTGACCCGACAGGGCCATACCAAGAGACCCAGTACTTC.

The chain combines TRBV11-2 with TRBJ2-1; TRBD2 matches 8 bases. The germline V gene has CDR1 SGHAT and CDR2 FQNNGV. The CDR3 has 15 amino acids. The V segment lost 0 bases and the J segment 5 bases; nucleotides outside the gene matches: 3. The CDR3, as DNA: TGTGCCAGCAGCTTAGACGGGAGGGCCAACAATGAGCAGTTCTTC. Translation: CASSLDGRANNEQFF.

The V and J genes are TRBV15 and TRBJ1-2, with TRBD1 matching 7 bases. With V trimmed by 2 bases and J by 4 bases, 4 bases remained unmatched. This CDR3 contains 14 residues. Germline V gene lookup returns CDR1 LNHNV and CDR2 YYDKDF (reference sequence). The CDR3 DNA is TGTGCCACCAGCAGAAGACAGGGAGGCTATGGCTACACCTTC. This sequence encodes CATSRRQGGYGYTF.

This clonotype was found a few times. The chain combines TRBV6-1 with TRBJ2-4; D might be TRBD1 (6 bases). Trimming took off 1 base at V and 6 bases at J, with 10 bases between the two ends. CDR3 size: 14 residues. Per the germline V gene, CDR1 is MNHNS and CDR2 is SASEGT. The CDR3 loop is CASSEGQGRNIQYF. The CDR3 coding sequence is TGTGCCAGCAGTGAAGGCCAGGGGAGAAACATTCAGTACTTC.

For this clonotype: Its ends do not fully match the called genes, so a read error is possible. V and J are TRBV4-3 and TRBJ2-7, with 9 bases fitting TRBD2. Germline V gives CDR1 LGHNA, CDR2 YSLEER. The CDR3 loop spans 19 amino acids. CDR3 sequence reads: CASSQGQGFSGRSFDERYF. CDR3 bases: TGCGCCAGCAGCCAAGGTCAGGGTTTCAGCGGGAGGTCTTTCGACGAGCGGTACTTC.

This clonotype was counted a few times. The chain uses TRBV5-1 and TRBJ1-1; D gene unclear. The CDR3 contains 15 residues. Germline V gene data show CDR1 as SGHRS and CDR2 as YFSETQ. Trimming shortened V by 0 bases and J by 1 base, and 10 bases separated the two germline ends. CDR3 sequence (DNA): TGCGCCAGCAGCTTGGAGGTCCCGGGGAACACTGAAGCTTTCTTT. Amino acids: CASSLEVPGNTEAFF.

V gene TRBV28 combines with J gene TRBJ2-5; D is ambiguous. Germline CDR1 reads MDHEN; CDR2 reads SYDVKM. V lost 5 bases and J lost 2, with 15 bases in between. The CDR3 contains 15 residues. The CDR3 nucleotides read TGTGCCAGCAGTCCTCCTCTCGGCAGTCAAGAGACCCAGTACTTC. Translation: CASSPPLGSQETQYF.

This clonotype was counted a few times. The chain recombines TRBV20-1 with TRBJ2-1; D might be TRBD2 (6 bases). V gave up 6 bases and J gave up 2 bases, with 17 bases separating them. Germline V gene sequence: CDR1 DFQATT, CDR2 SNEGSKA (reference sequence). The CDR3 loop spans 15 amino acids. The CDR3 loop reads CSATGHGSPYNEQFF. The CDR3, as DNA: TGCAGTGCCACGGGCCACGGGAGTCCCTACAATGAGCAGTTCTTC.

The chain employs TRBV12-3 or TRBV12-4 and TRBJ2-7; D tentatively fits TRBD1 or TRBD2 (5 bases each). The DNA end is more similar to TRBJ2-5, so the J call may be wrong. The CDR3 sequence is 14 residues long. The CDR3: CASSPMGVGETQYF. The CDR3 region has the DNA TGTGCCAGCAGTCCCATGGGGGTCGGGGAGACCCAGTACTTC.

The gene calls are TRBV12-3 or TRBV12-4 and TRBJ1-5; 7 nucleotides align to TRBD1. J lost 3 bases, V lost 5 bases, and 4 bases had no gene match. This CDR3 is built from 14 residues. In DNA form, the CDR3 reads TGTGCCAGCAGTAAGACAGGGATCAATCAGCCCCAGCATTTT. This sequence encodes CASSKTGINQPQHF.

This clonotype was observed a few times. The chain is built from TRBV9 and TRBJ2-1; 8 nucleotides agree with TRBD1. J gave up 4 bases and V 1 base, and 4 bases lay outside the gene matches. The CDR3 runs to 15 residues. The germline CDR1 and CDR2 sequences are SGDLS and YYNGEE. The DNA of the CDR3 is TGTGCCAGCAGCGTATCGGGACAGGTTTACAATGAGCAGTTCTTC. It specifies CASSVSGQVYNEQFF.